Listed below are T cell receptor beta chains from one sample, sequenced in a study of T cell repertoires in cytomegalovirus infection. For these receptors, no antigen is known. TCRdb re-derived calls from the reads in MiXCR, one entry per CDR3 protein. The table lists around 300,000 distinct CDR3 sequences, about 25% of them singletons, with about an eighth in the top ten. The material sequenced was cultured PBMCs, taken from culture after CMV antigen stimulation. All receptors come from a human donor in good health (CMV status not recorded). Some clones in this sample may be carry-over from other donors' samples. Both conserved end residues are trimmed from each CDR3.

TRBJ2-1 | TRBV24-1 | ATSSFLPSSYNEQF
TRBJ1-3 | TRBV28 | ASSLQRTGNTIY
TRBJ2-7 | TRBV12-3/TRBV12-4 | ASSPGTSDEQY
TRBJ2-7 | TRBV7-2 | ASSLGPVEYEQY
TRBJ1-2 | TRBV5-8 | ASSLGVGSHYGYT
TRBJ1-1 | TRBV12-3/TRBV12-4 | ASSLAGIDTEAF
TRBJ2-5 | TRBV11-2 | ASSKAGRSLAQY
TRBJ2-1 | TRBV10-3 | AIRGQYNEQF
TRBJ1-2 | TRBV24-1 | ATSDSDYGYT
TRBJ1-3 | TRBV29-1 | SFRESGNTIY
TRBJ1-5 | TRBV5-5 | ASRSGHSGGSQPQH
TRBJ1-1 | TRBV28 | ASRTTGRAF
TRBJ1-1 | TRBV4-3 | ASSQDYGNTEAF
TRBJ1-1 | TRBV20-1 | SARVTGTGWNTEAF
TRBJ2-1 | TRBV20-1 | SARATSGVYNEQF
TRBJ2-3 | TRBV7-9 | ASSLLAGVQY
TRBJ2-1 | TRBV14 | ASSQEPRLGEQF
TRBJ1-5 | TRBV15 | ATSSIVGAGAANQPQH
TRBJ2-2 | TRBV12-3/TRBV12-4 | ASSPLAPGELF
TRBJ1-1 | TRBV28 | ASSRKGFRYTEAF
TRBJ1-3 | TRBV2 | ATLEGPSSGNTIY
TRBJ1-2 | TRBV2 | ASSQQGLTNYGYT
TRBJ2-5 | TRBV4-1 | ASSQQLPAETQY
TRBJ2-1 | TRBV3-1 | ASSQGTGKGEQF
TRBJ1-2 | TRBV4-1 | ASSQVTGGHGYT
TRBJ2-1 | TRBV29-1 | SVVLLSGRRFWQF
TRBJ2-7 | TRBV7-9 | ASSLVGLDSYEQY
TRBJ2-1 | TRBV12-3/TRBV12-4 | ASSFTLAGPSSYNEQF
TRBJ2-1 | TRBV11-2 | ASRLLGRLSNYEQF
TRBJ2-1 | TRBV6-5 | ASKTGTSGTNEQF
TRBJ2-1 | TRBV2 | ASGGSGGSNEQF
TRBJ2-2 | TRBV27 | ASSLVINTGELF
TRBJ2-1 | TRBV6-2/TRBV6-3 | ASSYVQGASNNEQF
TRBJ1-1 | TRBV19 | ASSVDRGQAEAF
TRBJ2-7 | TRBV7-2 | ASSRRARNGLEQY
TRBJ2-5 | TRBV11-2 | ASSLNGLYQETQY
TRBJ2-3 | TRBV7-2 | ASSLGGYGVDTQY
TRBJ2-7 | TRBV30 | AWGRRGMKYEQY
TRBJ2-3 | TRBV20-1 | SASLPTGQGISDTQY
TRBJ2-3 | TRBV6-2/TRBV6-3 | ASSSDRGHTDTQY
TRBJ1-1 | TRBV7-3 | ASSLDIGDTEAF
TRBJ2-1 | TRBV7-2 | ASSLVPGSYNEQF
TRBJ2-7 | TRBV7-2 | ASSLEYRGYEQY
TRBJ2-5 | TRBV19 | ASSMIQGAVVETQY
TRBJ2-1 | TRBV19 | ASQRGGLAGDTLQWQF
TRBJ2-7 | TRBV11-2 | ASSRNPGFVY
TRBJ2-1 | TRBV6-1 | ASRGGLVYEQF
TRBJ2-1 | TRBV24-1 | ATSDFGVVYNEQF
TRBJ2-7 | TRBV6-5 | ASSTGTGDYEQY
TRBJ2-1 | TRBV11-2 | ASSLGGGSRNEQF